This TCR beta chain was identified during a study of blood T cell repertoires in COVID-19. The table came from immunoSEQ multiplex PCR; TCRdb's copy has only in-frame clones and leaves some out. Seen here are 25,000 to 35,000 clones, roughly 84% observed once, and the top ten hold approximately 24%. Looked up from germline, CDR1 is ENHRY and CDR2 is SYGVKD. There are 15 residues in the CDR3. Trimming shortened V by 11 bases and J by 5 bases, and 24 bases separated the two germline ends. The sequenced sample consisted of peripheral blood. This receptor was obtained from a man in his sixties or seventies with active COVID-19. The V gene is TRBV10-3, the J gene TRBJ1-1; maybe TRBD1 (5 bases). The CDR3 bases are TGTGCCGCCTCCGGGACCGCAGCGGAGGGGACTGAAGCTTTCTTT. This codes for CAASGTAAEGTEAFF.